This T cell receptor (beta chain) is from a study of shared clonotypes between healthy human individuals. Germline-derived CDR1 and CDR2 are MNHEY and SMNVEV (reference sequence). The CDR3 has 15 amino acids. Trimming left V 3 bases short and J 4 bases short, with 14 bases between. Terminally differentiated effector memory CD45RA+ cells were left out of the naive CD8 fraction, which was CD45RO-negative and positively selected for CCR7. This table comes from immunoSEQ multiplex PCR, and its TCRdb copy is limited to in-frame clones, with some not included. This table holds some 2 million clones, approximately 94% found once.

The chain employs TRBV27 and TRBJ2-3, with TRBD1 as a possible D gene (5 bases). Sequences were obtained from naive CD8+ T cells sorted from blood. The receptor was isolated from a man aged 18 to 29 in good health. Here the CDR3 DNA reads TGTGCCAGCAGTTTGATCCCCAGGGCGGCAGATACGCAGTATTTT. Its protein product is CASSLIPRAADTQYF.